This T cell receptor (beta chain) was profiled in a study of PD-L1 blockade in urothelial cancer. Across the whole study: The patients first took atezolizumab in about 2014, receiving 1,200 mg intravenously every 3 weeks. Blood analysis was done at 3 weeks (second dose) and 6 weeks after treatment began.

The assay was immunoSEQ multiplex PCR, and TCRdb's table has in-frame clones only and misses some. The table shows 20,000 to 30,000 clones, with 70% to 90% occurring only once. The CDR3 is 15 amino acids. Germline-derived CDR1 and CDR2 are SGHVS and FQNEAQ. Trimming shortened V by 3 bases and J by 5 bases, and 16 bases separated the two germline ends. Patients were living with locally advanced or metastatic urothelial carcinoma. Each patient supplied 1 to 8 pretreatment and on-treatment samples. The receptor was derived from a man in his sixties with urothelial cancer. The V call is TRBV7-8, the J call TRBJ2-5; a possible D gene is TRBD1 (6 bases). Material: PBMCs, obtained around atezolizumab (anti-PD-L1) treatment. The CDR3 sequence is CASSFGQTRGETQYF. For the CDR3, the DNA is TGTGCCAGCAGCTTCGGACAGACTCGAGGGGAGACCCAGTACTTC.